This T cell receptor beta chain is from a study of blood T cell repertoires in COVID-19. Germline values: CDR1 LNHDA, CDR2 SQIVND (reference sequence). CDR3 length equals 17 residues. Trimming cost V 3 bases and J 1 base; bases outside gene matches: 10. TCRdb's table, derived via immunoSEQ multiplex PCR, lists solely in-frame clones and lacks some. The profile covers a few hundred thousand clones, with over 80% appearing a single time and over 1% taken by the ten largest. Two negative PCRs, clearance, or symptom resolution were required of recovered Cohort 3 donors. Sequenced: PBMCs or T cells enriched from blood (not recorded which). J is TRBJ2-3 and V is TRBV19; 7 bases align to TRBD2. The TCR originated in a man between 25 and 39 years old who had recovered from COVID-19. Here the CDR3 DNA reads TGTGCCAGTAGTATGGGGCCCGGGGGGAGAGGCACAGATACGCAGTATTTT. It encodes CASSMGPGGRGTDTQYF.